One sample yielded the 29 T cell receptor beta chains listed below, sequenced in a study of shared clonotypes between healthy human individuals. The repertoire was sequenced with immunoSEQ multiplex PCR; TCRdb's copy has only in-frame clones and lacks some. The repertoire holds 2 million to 2.5 million clones, with 90% to 97% as singletons. The sequenced material came from naive CD4+ T cells sorted from blood. Subset defined: CD45RA+ positively selected. The receptors were gathered from a man younger than 35 in good health.

The chain links TRBV5-1 to TRBJ2-1; D is possibly TRBD1 or TRBD2 (5 bases each). CDR3 length: 13 residues. V was pared by 7 bases and J by 7 bases, with 15 bases between. CDR1 and CDR2 (germline): SGHRS, YFSETQ. For the CDR3, the DNA is TGCGCCAGCGGGACCCAGAGTCGGAATGAGCAGTTCTTC. Protein product: CASGTQSRNEQFF. Variable domain in full (rest from reference TRBV5-1 and TRBJ2-1): KAGVTQTPRYLIKTRGQQVTLSCSPISGHRSVSWYQQTPGQGLQFLFEYFSETQRNKGNFPGRFSGRQFSNSRSEMNVSTLELGDSALYLCASGTQSRNEQFFGPGTRLTVL.

The chain joins TRBV18 to TRBJ2-3; the match to TRBD2 covers 8 bases. The CDR3 has 15 amino acids. The J segment lost 2 bases and the V segment lost 4 bases, leaving 5 bases of the junction unmatched. Germline CDR1 reads KGHSH; CDR2 reads LQKENI. The CDR3 region has the DNA TGTGCCAGCTCACAGTCACTAGCGGCCACAGATACGCAGTATTTT. It encodes CASSQSLAATDTQYF.

V is TRBV18 and J is TRBJ1-3; weak D call: TRBD1 (5 bases). Trimming stripped 6 bases from V and 4 bases from J, with 16 bases between. Germline V lookup: CDR1 KGHSH, CDR2 LQKENI. CDR3 size: 15 residues. The CDR3 DNA follows: TGTGCCAGCTCCCGGGGACCTCCCGGCGGAAACACCATATATTTT. Its protein product is CASSRGPPGGNTIYF.

In its sample, this clone was seen once. Different DNA sequences within this sample yield the same CDR3. The rearrangement uses TRBV4-1 and TRBJ1-6; D gene ambiguous. This CDR3 region has 14 residues. CDR1 is MGHRA, CDR2 YSYEKL, per germline. Trimming stripped 0 bases from V and 5 bases from J, with 5 bases between. In nucleotides, the CDR3 is TGCGCCAGCAGCCAAGATTCCAATAATTCACCCCTCCACTTT. Translating it yields CASSQDSNNSPLHF.

The V gene is TRBV7-9, the J gene TRBJ2-3, with 7 bases that match TRBD2. Germline loops: CDR1 SEHNR, CDR2 FQNEAQ (reference sequence). The CDR3 sequence is 15 residues long. V gave up 1 base and J gave up 4 bases; unmatched junction bases: 5. The CDR3 region has the DNA TGTGCCAGCAGCTTAGGGGGAGGGCCTGCAGATACGCAGTATTTT. It translates to CASSLGGGPADTQYF.

This clone was picked up one time. The chain couples TRBV4-2 to TRBJ2-2, with TRBD2 matching 10 bases. Unmatched junction bases numbered 10, after V lost 8 bases and J lost 7 bases. Germline CDR1 LGHNA, CDR2 YNFKEQ. The CDR3 consists of 15 residues. The chain's CDR3 is CASYQLAGGDGELFF. The CDR3 DNA follows: TGTGCCAGCTACCAGTTAGCGGGGGGCGACGGGGAGCTGTTTTTT.

The chain recombines TRBV5-4 with TRBJ2-1, with a weak D call TRBD2 (5 bases). This CDR3 contains 14 residues. V was cut by 4 bases and J by 1 base, with 9 bases left in between. Looked up from germline, CDR1 is SGHNT and CDR2 is YYREEE (reference sequence). CDR3 sequence: CASSREGSYNEQFF. The CDR3 DNA reads as TGTGCCAGCAGCCGAGAGGGTTCCTACAATGAGCAGTTCTTC. Together with reference TRBV5-4 and TRBJ2-1, the CDR3 gives the full variable domain: ETGVTQSPTHLIKTRGQQVTLRCSSQSGHNTVSWYQQALGQGPQFIFQYYREEENGRGNFPPRFSGLQFPNYSSELNVNALELDDSALYLCASSREGSYNEQFFGPGTRLTVL.

J is TRBJ2-3 and V is TRBV19; 8 bases are shared with TRBD2. Germline-derived CDR1 and CDR2 are LNHDA and SQIVND (reference sequence). V lost 8 bases to trimming and J lost 2 bases; unmatched junction nucleotides: 6. The CDR3 contains 14 residues. CDR3 in DNA: TGTGCCAGTGGAAAGCGGGGGACCACAGATACGCAGTATTTT. This codes for CASGKRGTTDTQYF.

The V and J genes are TRBV9 and TRBJ1-2; no reliable D call. The germline V gene encodes CDR1 SGDLS and CDR2 YYNGEE. The CDR3 extends over 13 amino acids. Trimming took 2 bases from V and 8 from J, leaving 13 bases between them. The CDR3 nucleotides read TGTGCCAGCAGCGTTGACACCATGAGGGGCTACACCTTC. Protein product: CASSVDTMRGYTF. Filled out from reference TRBV9 and TRBJ1-2, the complete variable domain reads DSGVTQTPKHLITATGQRVTLRCSPRSGDLSVYWYQQSLDQGLQFLIQYYNGEERAKGNILERFSAQQFPDLHSELNLSSLELGDSALYFCASSVDTMRGYTFGSGTRLTVV.

The chain carries TRBV9 and TRBJ2-5; 8 nucleotides agree with TRBD2. The CDR3 consists of 15 residues. Germline values: CDR1 SGDLS, CDR2 YYNGEE. J lost 2 bases, V lost 6 bases, and 9 bases had no gene match. CDR3 loop: CASTAGGAPQETQYF. The CDR3 DNA follows: TGTGCCAGCACCGCCGGGGGGGCCCCTCAAGAGACCCAGTACTTC.

The chain uses TRBV28 and TRBJ1-1; D gene ambiguous. V lost 5 bases, J lost 6 bases, and 16 bases lay in between. The CDR3 spans 14 residues. Germline assignment: CDR1 MDHEN and CDR2 SYDVKM. The CDR3 nucleotides are TGTGCCAGCAGTCTCGACACCTCTATGGCTGAAGCTTTCTTT. Translating it yields CASSLDTSMAEAFF.

The V gene is TRBV9, the J gene TRBJ2-7, with 7 bases that match TRBD2. The CDR3 has 14 residues. V trimming: 0 bases; J trimming: 4 bases; junction bases outside the gene matches: 4. Germline V lookup: CDR1 SGDLS, CDR2 YYNGEE. For the CDR3, the DNA is TGTGCCAGCAGCGTAGATGGGGGGGATTACGAGCAGTACTTC. Residues: CASSVDGGDYEQYF.

The V call is TRBV28, the J call TRBJ2-2, with a tentative D call TRBD2 (5 bases). Germline CDR1 reads MDHEN; CDR2 reads SYDVKM. V lost 4 bases and J 4 bases, leaving 7 bases between the germline ends. There are 13 residues in the CDR3. CDR3 region: CASSWSGTGELFF. DNA of the CDR3: TGTGCCAGCAGTTGGAGCGGCACCGGGGAGCTGTTTTTT.

This clone was recorded only once. This chain links TRBV27 with TRBJ2-1; the D is unclear. V shed 6 bases and J shed 4 bases, with 10 bases lying between them. The CDR3 totals 13 residues. CDR1 is MNHEY, CDR2 SMNVEV, per germline (reference sequence). The CDR3 nucleotides are TGTGCCAGCAGCATTATGGGGTACAATGAGCAGTTCTTC. It encodes CASSIMGYNEQFF.

The chain links TRBV6-1 to TRBJ2-3, with 9 bases identical to TRBD2. The CDR3 totals 15 residues. In germline, CDR1 is MNHNS, CDR2 SASEGT. J gave up 4 bases and V 10 bases, and 12 bases lay outside the gene matches. The CDR3 nucleotides are TGTGCCACCAACGGGGGCGGGAGGGCCGCAGATACGCAGTATTTT. It translates to CATNGGGRAADTQYF.

This chain links TRBV19 with TRBJ1-5; D may be TRBD1 (5 bases). Germline V gene sequence: CDR1 LNHDA, CDR2 SQIVND (reference sequence). Trimming shortened V by 8 bases and J by 7 bases, and 15 bases separated the two germline ends. The CDR3 loop spans 13 amino acids. Written as DNA, the CDR3 is TGTGCCAGTGCGAGAGGGGAGCGACAGCCCCAGCATTTT. It is translated as CASARGERQPQHF.

The chain joins TRBV18 to TRBJ1-3; D remains unclear. Trimming pared 1 base from V and 0 bases from J, leaving 10 bases between. CDR1 is KGHSH, CDR2 LQKENI, per germline. This CDR3 comprises 16 residues. The DNA for the CDR3 is TGTGCCAGCTCACCACGGCTCCGCGACTCTGGAAACACCATATATTTT. It yields the protein CASSPRLRDSGNTIYF.

The genes are TRBV9 and TRBJ2-7; 8 bases are a match to TRBD2. Germline CDR1 SGDLS, CDR2 YYNGEE. CDR3 length: 13 residues. V trimming: 5 bases; J trimming: 7 bases; junction bases outside the gene matches: 8. The CDR3 DNA follows: TGTGCCAGCAGGGGACTAGAGGGTACAGAGCAGTACTTC. Its protein is CASRGLEGTEQYF.

The chain couples TRBV30 to TRBJ2-7; D gene ambiguous. CDR3 length equals 14 residues. V lost 0 bases to trimming and J lost 6 bases, with 15 bases between them. Germline-derived CDR1 and CDR2 are GTSNPN and SVGIG (reference sequence). The CDR3 loop reads CAWSVMRRRPEQYF. CDR3 in DNA: TGTGCCTGGAGTGTAATGAGACGGCGCCCCGAGCAGTACTTC.

In the case of this clone: Other DNA sequences of this sample code for an identical CDR3. The chain uses TRBV6-6 and TRBJ2-5; 7 positions agree with TRBD1. The CDR3 contains 14 residues. Looked up from germline, CDR1 is MNHNY and CDR2 is SVGAGI (reference sequence). V dropped 6 bases and J dropped 2; count of bases not matched to a gene: 6. CDR3 in DNA: TGTGCCAGCAGCCGGGACAGCCTTCAAGAGACCCAGTACTTC. This encodes CASSRDSLQETQYF.

The gene calls are TRBV18 and TRBJ2-1; 14 bases are a match to TRBD2. From germline, CDR1 is KGHSH and CDR2 LQKENI. Losses at the gene ends were 1 base for V and 10 bases for J; bases not matched to a gene: 0. The CDR3 sequence is 14 residues long. The CDR3 DNA follows: TGTGCCAGCTCACCACGACTAGCGGGAGGGGAGCAGTTCTTC. It translates to CASSPRLAGGEQFF.

This clone was counted a single time. The rearrangement links TRBV19 to TRBJ1-5; tentatively, D is TRBD1 (6 bases). The ends were cut back, 3 bases at V and 0 bases at J, with 12 bases in the middle. The length of the CDR3 is 16 residues. From germline, CDR1 is LNHDA and CDR2 SQIVND (reference sequence). The CDR3 nucleotides read TGTGCCAGTAGTATCTCACAGGGAAATAGCAATCAGCCCCAGCATTTT. Its protein is CASSISQGNSNQPQHF.

Remarks on this clone: This CDR3 is also generated by other DNA sequences in the sample. This chain connects TRBV5-1 to TRBJ2-1; 8 bases match TRBD2. Germline CDR1 is SGHRS and CDR2 is YFSETQ. The junction had 1 base not matched to a gene; V was cut back by 4 bases and J by 1 base. CDR3 length equals 14 residues. CDR3 protein: CASSAGGSYNEQFF. The CDR3 coding sequence is TGCGCCAGCAGCGCGGGAGGATCCTACAATGAGCAGTTCTTC. Full variable domain (missing parts from reference TRBV5-1 and TRBJ2-1): KAGVTQTPRYLIKTRGQQVTLSCSPISGHRSVSWYQQTPGQGLQFLFEYFSETQRNKGNFPGRFSGRQFSNSRSEMNVSTLELGDSALYLCASSAGGSYNEQFFGPGTRLTVL.

This clone was seen a single time. The rearrangement uses TRBV5-4 and TRBJ2-7; no firm D call. The germline CDR1 and CDR2 sequences are SGHNT and YYREEE (reference sequence). The CDR3 covers 13 residues. The ends were cut back, 7 bases at V and 5 bases at J, with 16 bases in the middle. The CDR3 DNA is TGTGCCAGCCACTCCAACTGGGGAAACGAGCAGTACTTC. As protein: CASHSNWGNEQYF.

The V gene is TRBV4-1, the J gene TRBJ1-5, with D perhaps TRBD1 (5 bases). Deletions cut 0 bases from V and 1 base from J, with 10 bases between. Germline CDR1 MGHRA, CDR2 YSYEKL. This CDR3 has 16 residues. CDR3 residues: CASSQEGGRSNQPQHF. As DNA, the CDR3 is TGCGCCAGCAGCCAAGAGGGGGGACGCAGCAATCAGCCCCAGCATTTT.

V gene TRBV19 combines with J gene TRBJ1-2; tentatively, D is TRBD1 (5 bases). In germline, CDR1 is LNHDA, CDR2 SQIVND (reference sequence). The CDR3 has 16 amino acids. Trimming shortened V by 3 bases and J by 4 bases, and 18 bases separated the two germline ends. The DNA for the CDR3 is TGTGCCAGTAGTATCGAGTCGGGGGTTGCTGGCTATGGCTACACCTTC. It specifies CASSIESGVAGYGYTF.

J is TRBJ1-1 and V is TRBV5-1; D is ambiguous. The V gene's germline CDR1 is SGHRS and CDR2 YFSETQ. CDR3 length: 16 residues. V was shortened by 0 bases and J by 2 bases, with 14 bases between the two germline ends. CDR3 coding DNA: TGCGCCAGCAGCTTGGCCGCCGGGTTGGGAAACACTGAAGCTTTCTTT. Translating gives CASSLAAGLGNTEAFF. Together with reference TRBV5-1 and TRBJ1-1, the CDR3 gives the full variable domain: KAGVTQTPRYLIKTRGQQVTLSCSPISGHRSVSWYQQTPGQGLQFLFEYFSETQRNKGNFPGRFSGRQFSNSRSEMNVSTLELGDSALYLCASSLAAGLGNTEAFFGQGTRLTVV.

This chain uses TRBV5-1 with TRBJ2-5, with 12 bases aligning to TRBD1. With V trimmed by 4 bases and J by 5 bases, 6 bases remained unmatched. Germline CDR1 and CDR2: SGHRS and YFSETQ. The CDR3 is 15 amino acids. The chain's CDR3 is CASSGGQGAWETQYF. DNA of the CDR3: TGCGCCAGCAGCGGGGGACAGGGGGCGTGGGAGACCCAGTACTTC.

The rearrangement uses TRBV18 and TRBJ2-7; 7 nucleotides agree with TRBD1. This CDR3 has 12 amino acids. V trimming: 1 base; J trimming: 9 bases; junction bases outside the gene matches: 3. From germline, CDR1 is KGHSH and CDR2 LQKENI. The CDR3 DNA reads TGTGCCAGCTCACCACTCCGGGACAGGCAGTACTTC. Translated, it gives CASSPLRDRQYF.